This T cell receptor (beta chain) was sequenced in a study of T cells in Graves' hyperthyroidism and ophthalmopathy (dated by TCRdb to between 2017 and 2020). General notes on the study: Peripheral blood was collected at initial diagnosis, before any treatment. To identify TCR V-J signatures that set the groups apart, the researchers used a discovery cohort of about a hundred patients, made up of roughly 40 with Graves' ophthalmopathy and 57 with stable Graves' hyperthyroidism. The paper reports TCR Vbeta CDR3 sequencing of more than 120 peripheral blood samples: 43 ophthalmopathy, some 80 hyperthyroidism and 17 progressor patients. In about 6 Graves' hyperthyroidism patients, the study also compared T-cell repertoires from thyroid tissue with T-cell repertoires from blood. Prospective prediction of ophthalmopathy was tested in an independent validation cohort consisting of about 19 hyperthyroidism patients and some 15 patients who later progressed to ophthalmopathy. Once sampling was done, hyperthyroidism patients were given methimazole at a starting dose of 30 mg daily, whereas ophthalmopathy patients were given high-dose intravenous methylprednisolone. The roughly 100 discovery patients were divided at random into training and test sets in a 7:3 ratio.

This clonotype was observed many times. The antigen it recognizes is unknown. No base quality values were provided; no much bigger clone lies one nucleotide off. Study-wide findings and limitations: A 13 V-J signature model separated ophthalmopathy from stable hyperthyroidism, with about 88% sensitivity and 81% to 83% specificity in cross-validation and 80%/75% in testing. Blood samples also contained most of the expanded thyroid clonotypes (frequency above 0.001), which suggests that blood repertoires may reflect thyroid immune responses. In validation, the model predicted progression to ophthalmopathy a median of about 6.8 months before onset, with about 70% sensitivity and 72.22% specificity. Sample size was not statistically predetermined, and investigators were not blinded to group allocation.

Amplification of TCR beta CDR3 regions was carried out from RNA transcripts. A first-round RT-PCR of the TCR CDR3 used the HTBI primer set with the Qiagen OneStep RT-PCR kit. The libraries were constructed in a second round of multiplex PCR and then size-selected and purified. Libraries were sequenced paired-end with 100 bp reads on an Illumina HiSeq2000. From the authors' description of their analysis: SOAPnuke was used to process the raw data, throwing out any read that contained adapters or uncalled bases, had a mean Phred below 15, or lacked an exact constant-primer or identifier match. COPE v1.2.5 was used to merge the high-quality paired reads, and each unique nucleotide sequence was defined as a clonotype. MiTCR v1.1 was used to align clonotypes to the IMGT TRBV, TRBD and TRBJ reference segments. The analysis included only V-J combinations with a frequency above 0.0001, which together covered roughly 99% of the repertoires. The TCS score was defined as F50 (clonal expansion) divided by E x V (chaos), with BLOSUM62-based TCRdist calculated between CDR3 peptides within each V-J. Welch's t-statistics and random forest reduced approximately 520 V-J features to under 15, which were used in a naive Bayes classifier (R e1071). In-frame beta chains were kept once TCRdb had trimmed the public reads at Q25 with fastp and called clones with MiXCR. One record per CDR3 amino acid sequence lists the most common genes and DNA. The V and J calls were determined by TCRdb, not by the authors. The sample has about 400,000 distinct CDR3 sequences on record, approximately 15% of them singletons. The ten largest clones add up to 5% to 6% of the sample.

Stable Graves' hyperthyroidism was defined as no progression to ophthalmopathy during 18 months of follow-up. Hyperthyroidism patients were newly diagnosed, had a disease duration of under 2 months, and were aged 18 to 65 years. Any patient with an uncontrolled infection, another autoimmune disease, pregnancy or lactation was excluded. Diagnoses relied on clinical symptoms, serum thyroxine and TRAb, thyroid ultrasound and orbital computed tomography. PBMCs were separated from roughly 9.3 ml of fresh peripheral blood using Ficoll-Paque density gradient centrifugation. Trizol reagent was used to extract total RNA, and RNA quality was then checked on an Agilent 2100 Bioanalyzer. Specimen: blood. The TCR comes from a woman under 30 with Graves' hyperthyroidism.

At the DNA level, the sequence is TGTGCCAGCAGCTTTACCGGACACTACTACGAGCAGTACTTC. Translated, it gives CASSFTGHYYEQYF. The rearranged chain carries TRBV7-2 and TRBJ2-7, with a tentative D gene TRBD1 over 5 matching bases. The germline V gene gives CDR1 as SGHTA and CDR2 as FQGNSA. CDR3 length: 14 amino acids, cysteine to phenylalanine. Only the CDR3 DNA stays, 42 bases, in frame from base 1. V was cut back by 3 bases and J by 3 bases, leaving a gap of 12 bases between them.